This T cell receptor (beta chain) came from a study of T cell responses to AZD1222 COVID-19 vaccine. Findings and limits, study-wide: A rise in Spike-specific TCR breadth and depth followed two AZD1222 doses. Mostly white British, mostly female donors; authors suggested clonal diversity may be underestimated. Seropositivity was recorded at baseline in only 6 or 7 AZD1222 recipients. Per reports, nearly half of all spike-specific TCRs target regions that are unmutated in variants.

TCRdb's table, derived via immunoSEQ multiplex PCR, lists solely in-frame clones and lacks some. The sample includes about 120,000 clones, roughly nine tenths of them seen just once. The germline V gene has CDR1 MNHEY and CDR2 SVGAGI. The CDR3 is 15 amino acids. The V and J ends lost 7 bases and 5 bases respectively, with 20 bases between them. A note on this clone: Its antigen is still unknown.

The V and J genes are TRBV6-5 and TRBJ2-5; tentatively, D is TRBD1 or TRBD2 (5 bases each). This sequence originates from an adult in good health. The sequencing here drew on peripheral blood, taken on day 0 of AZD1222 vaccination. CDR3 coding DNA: TGTGCCAGCACCGACCCAACTAGTGCAGGGGAGACCCAGTACTTC. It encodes CASTDPTSAGETQYF.